These 12 T cell receptor beta chains share one sample of origin, sequenced in a study of OX40 agonist ivuxolimab in advanced cancers. Method: immunoSEQ multiplex PCR; TCRdb's copy keeps in-frame clones and lacks some. The data show 40,000 to 45,000 clones, roughly 80% seen once. The sequencing here drew on CD4+ or CD8+ T cells sorted from blood, taken in a trial of the OX40 agonist ivuxolimab. The receptors come from an adult with an advanced solid tumor such as melanoma, head and neck, liver or kidney cancer.

The chain combines TRBV11-2 with TRBJ1-2, with D maybe TRBD1 (6 bases). Deletions cut 5 bases from V and 8 bases from J, with 24 bases between. Germline CDR1 is SGHAT and CDR2 is FQNNGV. The CDR3 is 16 amino acids. The CDR3 reads CASSPRGGRSFQGYTF. CDR3 nucleotides: TGTGCCAGCAGCCCAAGAGGGGGACGGTCTTTTCAAGGCTACACCTTC.

The chain combines TRBV11-2 with TRBJ2-7; unclear D gene. The germline CDR1 and CDR2 sequences are SGHAT and FQNNGV. The V end was cut by 3 bases, the J end by 3 bases, with 9 bases between. CDR3 size: 13 residues. CDR3 loop: CASSFDTDYEQYF. CDR3 nucleotide sequence: TGTGCCAGCAGCTTTGACACCGACTACGAGCAGTACTTC.

With respect to this clone: One junction end does not reproduce the germline sequence, and a read error may be involved. At the DNA level, this CDR3 is encoded by other sequences in the same sample as well. The V call is TRBV28, the J call TRBJ2-3; no clear D. Germline CDR1 MDHEN, CDR2 SYDVKM. The CDR3 is 14 amino acids. The CDR3 reads CASSLTRSTDTQYF. The DNA of the CDR3 is TGCGCCAGCAGTTTAACGCGGAGCACAGATACGCAGTATTTT.

The rearrangement links TRBV5-4 to TRBJ2-7, with 9 bases that match TRBD1. This CDR3 has 14 amino acids. V was pared by 4 bases and J by 0 bases, with 2 bases of the junction left unmatched. Germline V gene data show CDR1 as SGHNT and CDR2 as YYREEE (reference sequence). This CDR3 is CASSLDRGSYEQYF. The CDR3 nucleotides read TGTGCCAGCAGCCTGGACAGGGGCTCCTACGAGCAGTACTTC.

The gene calls are TRBV28 and TRBJ1-1, with D tentatively TRBD1 (6 bases). V lost 5 bases and J 4 bases, leaving 14 bases between the germline ends. The germline V gene encodes CDR1 MDHEN and CDR2 SYDVKM. The CDR3 runs 14 residues. The chain's CDR3 is CASSPLGGGTEAFF. The CDR3 bases are TGTGCCAGCAGTCCGTTGGGAGGGGGCACTGAAGCTTTCTTT.

This sequence joins TRBV18 and TRBJ1-1; 7 bases are shared with TRBD1. V lost 6 bases and J lost 2; bases outside the gene matches: 6. The length of the CDR3 is 14 residues. Germline V gene lookup returns CDR1 KGHSH and CDR2 LQKENI. The CDR3 sequence: CASSQQGKNTEAFF. The CDR3 nucleotides read TGTGCCAGCTCGCAACAGGGGAAAAACACTGAAGCTTTCTTT.

This chain joins TRBV5-6 and TRBJ2-7; TRBD2 matches at 9 bases. The CDR3 is 14 amino acids. The germline V gene encodes CDR1 SGHDT and CDR2 YYEEEE. V trimming: 3 bases; J trimming: 0 bases; junction bases outside the gene matches: 1. The DNA for the CDR3 is TGTGCCAGCAGCTGGACTAGCGACTCCTACGAGCAGTACTTC. It yields the protein CASSWTSDSYEQYF.

The chain is built from TRBV2 and TRBJ2-3; D is undetermined. CDR1 and CDR2 (germline): SNHLY, FYNNEI. V lost 3 bases and J 2 bases, leaving 12 bases between the germline ends. CDR3 size: 15 residues. The CDR3 spells CASSDLGGPTDTQYF. The CDR3, as DNA: TGTGCCAGCAGTGACCTGGGTGGGCCCACAGATACGCAGTATTTT.

The chain is built from TRBV10-2 and TRBJ2-7; 11 positions match TRBD2. Losses at the gene ends were 6 bases for V and 2 bases for J; bases not matched to a gene: 6. This CDR3 region has 15 residues. Per the germline V gene, CDR1 is WSHSY and CDR2 is SAAADI. The CDR3: CASRELAGETYEQYF. CDR3 DNA: TGCGCCAGCAGGGAACTAGCGGGGGAAACCTACGAGCAGTACTTC.

The chain is built from TRBV28 and TRBJ2-7; a weak D match, TRBD2 (5 bases). V lost 5 bases to trimming and J lost 3 bases, with 17 bases between them. Germline V gene lookup returns CDR1 MDHEN and CDR2 SYDVKM. The CDR3 has 15 amino acids. Here the CDR3 reads CASSQPAAPGYEQYF. CDR3 sequence (DNA): TGTGCCAGCAGTCAACCAGCGGCCCCGGGCTACGAGCAGTACTTC. Full variable domain (missing parts from reference TRBV28 and TRBJ2-7): DVKVTQSSRYLVKRTGEKVFLECVQDMDHENMFWYRQDPGLGLRLIYFSYDVKMKEKGDIPEGYSVSREKKERFSLILESASTNQTSMYLCASSQPAAPGYEQYFGPGTRLTVT.

The genes are TRBV5-4 and TRBJ2-1; a possible D gene is TRBD2 (6 bases). The V and J ends lost 0 bases and 6 bases respectively, with 13 bases between them. Germline V gene data show CDR1 as SGHNT and CDR2 as YYREEE (reference sequence). The CDR3 has 15 amino acids. In DNA, the CDR3 is TGTGCCAGCAGCTTGGAGACTAGAGTTTCCAATGAGCAGTTCTTC. Translated, it gives CASSLETRVSNEQFF.

The chain employs TRBV19 and TRBJ2-7; D is ambiguous. V lost 3 bases, J lost 5 bases, and 8 bases lay in between. The germline V gene encodes CDR1 LNHDA and CDR2 SQIVND (reference sequence). CDR3 length equals 12 residues. The DNA for the CDR3 is TGTGCCAGTAGTATGTCTAGAAACGAGCAGTACTTC. Translating it yields CASSMSRNEQYF.